This is a list of T cell receptor beta chains from one sample in a study of blood T cell repertoires in COVID-19. The method was immunoSEQ multiplex PCR; TCRdb's version includes in-frame clones alone and lacks a portion of them. The data contain 250,000 to 400,000 clones, about 87% of them singletons. Sequences were obtained from peripheral blood. The origin of the receptors is a woman aged 25 to 39 with COVID-19, enrolled during active disease. Both conserved end residues are part of each CDR3. The order of the fields is D gene, clone size, V gene, J gene, CDR3 protein, CDR3 DNA. D genes are given only for firm matches. Not every row has a clone size; where given, it reads once, few, many or a size class.

d_gene: NA; abundance: NA; v_gene: TRBV9; j_gene: TRBJ1-2; CDR3aa: CASTPGFYGYTF; CDR3nt: TGTGCCAGCACCCCGGGTTTCTATGGCTACACCTTC
d_gene: NA; abundance: NA; v_gene: TRBV10-3; j_gene: TRBJ2-3; CDR3aa: CAISESGRASSTDTQYF; CDR3nt: TGTGCCATCAGTGAGTCTGGGCGGGCGTCTAGCACAGATACGCAGTATTTT
d_gene: TRBD2; abundance: NA; v_gene: TRBV28; j_gene: TRBJ2-3; CDR3aa: CASSFNLAGAGDTQYF; CDR3nt: TGTGCCAGCAGTTTTAACCTAGCGGGGGCGGGAGATACGCAGTATTTT
d_gene: NA; abundance: NA; v_gene: TRBV2; j_gene: TRBJ2-1; CDR3aa: CASVEGIHNEQFF; CDR3nt: TGTGCCAGCGTGGAGGGGATCCACAATGAGCAGTTCTTC
d_gene: NA; abundance: NA; v_gene: TRBV27; j_gene: TRBJ2-4; CDR3aa: CASSLLSGENIQYF; CDR3nt: TGTGCCAGCAGTTTATTATCAGGGGAAAACATTCAGTACTTC
d_gene: TRBD2; abundance: once; v_gene: TRBV5-1; j_gene: TRBJ2-1; CDR3aa: CASSLGGGTIEQFF; CDR3nt: TGCGCCAGCAGCTTGGGCGGGGGGACTATCGAGCAGTTCTTC
d_gene: NA; abundance: NA; v_gene: TRBV6-1; j_gene: TRBJ2-7; CDR3aa: CASSEQGHSYEQYF; CDR3nt: TGTGCCAGCAGTGAACAGGGGCACTCCTACGAGCAGTACTTC
d_gene: NA; abundance: NA; v_gene: TRBV10-3; j_gene: TRBJ1-2; CDR3aa: CATRDKDGYGYTF; CDR3nt: TGTGCCACCAGAGACAAGGATGGCTATGGCTACACCTTC
d_gene: TRBD1; abundance: NA; v_gene: TRBV7-2; j_gene: TRBJ2-1; CDR3aa: CASSLALTGTGVTNEQFF; CDR3nt: TGTGCCAGCAGCTTAGCCTTAACCGGGACAGGGGTTACCAATGAGCAGTTCTTC
d_gene: NA; abundance: once; v_gene: TRBV6-6; j_gene: TRBJ2-2; CDR3aa: CASSYGVNTGELFF; CDR3nt: TGTGCCAGCAGTTACGGAGTTAACACCGGGGAGCTGTTTTTT
d_gene: TRBD2; abundance: NA; v_gene: TRBV3-1/TRBV3-2; j_gene: TRBJ2-1; CDR3aa: CASSRLAGGHNEQFF; CDR3nt: TGTGCCAGCAGCCGCCTAGCGGGGGGTCACAATGAGCAGTTCTTC
d_gene: NA; abundance: NA; v_gene: TRBV19; j_gene: TRBJ1-2; CDR3aa: CASRALGANYGYTF; CDR3nt: TGTGCCAGTAGGGCCCTGGGGGCAAACTATGGCTACACCTTC
d_gene: NA; abundance: once; v_gene: TRBV1; j_gene: TRBJ1-6; CDR3aa: CTSSAQGRDTHSPLHF; CDR3nt: TGCACCAGCAGCGCACAGGGCCGGGACACTCATTCACCCCTCCACTTT
d_gene: TRBD1; abundance: once; v_gene: TRBV4-2; j_gene: TRBJ1-2; CDR3aa: CASSHGQAVYGYTF; CDR3nt: TGTGCCAGCAGTCATGGACAGGCAGTTTATGGCTACACCTTC
d_gene: TRBD2; abundance: few; v_gene: TRBV4-2; j_gene: TRBJ2-3; CDR3aa: CASSQELAGGPSTDTQYF; CDR3nt: TGTGCCAGCAGCCAAGAACTAGCGGGGGGGCCAAGCACAGATACGCAGTATTTT
d_gene: NA; abundance: NA; v_gene: TRBV18; j_gene: TRBJ2-7; CDR3aa: CASSPYSGLARYEQYF; CDR3nt: TGTGCCAGCTCACCATACTCCGGGCTAGCGAGATACGAGCAGTACTTC
d_gene: NA; abundance: NA; v_gene: TRBV3-1/TRBV3-2; j_gene: TRBJ1-2; CDR3aa: CASSPGLRSPYGYTF; CDR3nt: TGTGCCAGCAGCCCTGGACTGAGATCCCCCTATGGCTACACCTTC
d_gene: TRBD1; abundance: NA; v_gene: TRBV19; j_gene: TRBJ1-1; CDR3aa: CASSMIPGQENTEAFF; CDR3nt: TGTGCCAGTAGTATGATTCCGGGACAGGAGAACACTGAAGCTTTCTTT
d_gene: NA; abundance: NA; v_gene: TRBV24-1; j_gene: TRBJ2-1; CDR3aa: CATSDFRGLGDEQFF; CDR3nt: TGTGCCACCAGTGATTTCAGGGGATTGGGAGATGAGCAGTTCTTC
d_gene: TRBD1; abundance: NA; v_gene: TRBV19; j_gene: TRBJ2-2; CDR3aa: CASSIVYRGAGELFF; CDR3nt: TGTGCCAGTAGTATAGTCTACAGGGGGGCCGGGGAGCTGTTTTTT
d_gene: NA; abundance: NA; v_gene: TRBV5-5; j_gene: TRBJ2-3; CDR3aa: CASSSADTQYF; CDR3nt: TGTGCCAGCAGCTCGGCAGATACGCAGTATTTT
d_gene: NA; abundance: NA; v_gene: TRBV6-6; j_gene: TRBJ2-3; CDR3aa: CASNSGKDTQYF; CDR3nt: TGTGCCTCAAACTCGGGGAAGGATACGCAGTATTTT
d_gene: NA; abundance: NA; v_gene: TRBV2; j_gene: TRBJ2-7; CDR3aa: CASGGADTDYEQYF; CDR3nt: TGTGCCAGCGGGGGGGCAGATACCGACTACGAGCAGTACTTC
d_gene: NA; abundance: NA; v_gene: TRBV11-3; j_gene: TRBJ1-2; CDR3aa: CASSQLRQEVDGYTF; CDR3nt: TGTGCCAGCAGCCAACTCAGACAGGAGGTTGATGGCTACACCTTC